What follows is one T cell receptor beta chain and its context. Combining a sample-barcoded 5' primer with a J-beta primer mix, a second PCR ran for roughly 7 to 12 cycles. A single record per CDR3 protein comes from TCRdb applying MiXCR to the 5' RACE reads. Among hundreds of thousands of distinct CDR3 sequences listed, around three fifths were seen once. The CDR3 runs to 16 residues. V lost 0 bases, J lost 6 bases, and 7 bases stayed unmatched. Germline V gives CDR1 MGHRA, CDR2 YSYEKL. This entry is derived from a study of blood T cells in healthy people across ages. V and J are TRBV4-1 and TRBJ2-3; TRBD2 aligns across 9 bases. This sequence originates from a man between 60 and 70 years old in good health. The sequenced sample was blood. In DNA, the CDR3 is TGCGCCAGCAGCCAAGATGAGCGCCTAGCGGGGGATACGCAGTATTTT. This gives the protein CASSQDERLAGDTQYF.